The next 16 T cell receptor beta chains were all read from a single sample in a study of control samples from healthy donors and cancer patients. The protocol was immunoSEQ multiplex PCR, while the TCRdb copy is restricted to in-frame clones and leaves out a portion. The data show roughly 120,000 clones, 80% to 90% seen once. Sequenced sample: blood. Source of these receptors: a man aged 30 to 39 in good health.

The rearrangement joins TRBV3-1 (or the pseudogene TRBV3-2) to TRBJ2-3, with D possibly being TRBD1 (6 bases). The CDR3 covers 14 residues. Per the germline V gene, CDR1 is LGHDT and CDR2 is YNNKEL (reference sequence). V shed 5 bases and J shed 7 bases, with 16 bases lying between them. CDR3 region: CASSFDPGQNTQYF. The CDR3 DNA sequence: TGTGCCAGCAGCTTTGACCCGGGACAAAATACGCAGTATTTT.

The V call is TRBV7-2, the J call TRBJ2-7; 8 nucleotides align to TRBD1. The J segment lost 5 bases and the V segment lost 1 base, leaving 7 bases of the junction unmatched. Germline V gene data show CDR1 as SGHTA and CDR2 as FQGNSA. The CDR3 is 15 amino acids. CDR3 DNA: TGTGCCAGCAGCTTAGGGACAGGGAAATGGAACGAGCAGTACGTC. Encoded protein: CASSLGTGKWNEQYV.

The gene calls are TRBV2 and TRBJ2-6; D uncertain. CDR1 and CDR2 from the germline V gene are SNHLY and FYNNEI. Trimming shortened V by 2 bases and J by 0 bases, and 14 bases separated the two germline ends. The CDR3 consists of 18 residues. CDR3: CASSETGQSFSGANVLTF. CDR3 DNA sequence: TGTGCCAGCAGTGAAACTGGGCAGTCCTTCTCTGGGGCCAACGTCCTGACTTTC.

The chain's CDR3 is CASGLVLGTGSYEQYF. Written as DNA, the CDR3 is TGTGCTAGTGGTTTGGTACTTGGGACAGGGAGCTACGAGCAGTACTTC. The chain employs TRBV12-5 and TRBJ2-7, with 9 bases lining up with TRBD1. CDR1 is LGHNT and CDR2 is FRNRAP in the germline V gene. Unmatched junction bases numbered 6, after V lost 0 bases and J lost 3 bases. This CDR3 comprises 16 residues.

This chain uses TRBV6-5 with TRBJ1-4; no clear D. CDR3 length: 14 residues. Germline CDR1 is MNHEY and CDR2 is SVGAGI. V dropped 5 bases and J dropped 7 bases, with 14 bases sitting between them. The CDR3 sequence: CASSNSRVIEKLFF. Written as DNA, the CDR3 is TGTGCCAGCAGTAACAGTCGGGTGATTGAAAAACTGTTTTTT.

The V gene is TRBV6-4, the J gene TRBJ2-3, with TRBD1 matching over 8 bases. The germline CDR1 and CDR2 sequences are MRHNA and SNTAGT. The CDR3 sequence is 14 residues long. J lost 3 bases, V lost 6 bases, and 5 bases had no gene match. The CDR3 region is CASSQDRATDTQYF. The CDR3 nucleotides read TGTGCCAGCAGCCAGGACAGGGCAACAGATACGCAGTATTTT.

The V gene is TRBV10-1, the J gene TRBJ2-5; D gene ambiguous. The germline V gene has CDR1 WNHNN and CDR2 SYGVQD (reference sequence). V dropped 3 bases and J dropped 5 bases, with 10 bases sitting between them. This CDR3 spans 13 amino acids. Written as DNA, the CDR3 is TGCGCCAGCAGTGACGGGCTGGAGGAGACCCAGTACTTC. Amino acid sequence: CASSDGLEETQYF.

Only a few counts were recorded for this clone. The chain employs TRBV5-1 and TRBJ2-5; D gene unclear. Per the germline V gene, CDR1 is SGHRS and CDR2 is YFSETQ. This CDR3 region has 12 residues. Trimming cost V 5 bases and J 2 bases, with 7 bases left between them. CDR3 nucleotides: TGCGCCAGCAGACTACGGCAAGAGACCCAGTACTTC. Translated: CASRLRQETQYF.

The chain couples TRBV12-5 to TRBJ1-2, with a weak D call TRBD1 (5 bases). V lost 6 bases and J lost 1, with 18 bases in between. Germline assignment: CDR1 LGHNT and CDR2 FRNRAP. The CDR3 spans 16 residues. The CDR3 nucleotides are TGTGCTAGTGGATTCTACCGGGACGCCCTTAACTATGGCTACACCTTC. The encoded protein is CASGFYRDALNYGYTF.

The chain employs TRBV11-3 and TRBJ1-1; weak D call: TRBD1 (5 bases). From germline, CDR1 is SGHNT and CDR2 YENEEA. There are 13 residues in the CDR3. V gave up 8 bases and J gave up 1 base, with 11 bases separating them. CDR3 residues: CASRTGSNTEAFF. DNA for the CDR3: TGTGCCAGCCGAACAGGATCGAACACTGAAGCTTTCTTT.

J is TRBJ1-6 and V is TRBV2, with TRBD1 matching over 8 bases. Germline V CDR1 and CDR2: SNHLY, FYNNEI. The CDR3 contains 16 residues. The junction had 10 bases not matched to a gene; V was cut back by 3 bases and J by 9 bases. The DNA for the CDR3 is TGTGCCAGCAGTGAGAATTCGGGACAGGTCCTTTCACCCCTCCACTTT. It specifies CASSENSGQVLSPLHF.

This sequence joins TRBV10-3 and TRBJ1-2; no definite D call. This CDR3 contains 14 residues. V lost 6 bases and J lost 4, with 15 bases in between. CDR1 is ENHRY, CDR2 SYGVKD, per germline. In DNA form, the CDR3 reads TGTGCCATCAGGGGTGCTTCCGAACCCTATGGCTACACCTTC. This gives the protein CAIRGASEPYGYTF.

The chain is built from TRBV6-1 and TRBJ2-7, with 8 bases matching TRBD1. Germline V lookup: CDR1 MNHNS, CDR2 SASEGT. CDR3 length equals 15 residues. Germline trimming cut 5 bases from V and 0 bases from J; bases unmatched to any gene: 6. The CDR3 nucleotides are TGTGCCAGCAGTACAGGGGGAACATTCTCCTACGAGCAGTACTTC. Amino acids: CASSTGGTFSYEQYF.

This sequence joins TRBV7-2 and TRBJ2-3; D unresolved. Deletions cut 1 base from V and 6 bases from J, with 11 bases between. This CDR3 is built from 14 residues. Looked up from germline, CDR1 is SGHTA and CDR2 is FQGNSA. CDR3 residues: CASSLGPLMDTQYF. DNA of the CDR3: TGTGCCAGCAGCTTAGGCCCTCTCATGGATACGCAGTATTTT.

The CDR3 DNA reads as TGCAGCGTTGAAGATCAGAAAGGACAGGGAAATGAGCAGTTCTTC. This encodes CSVEDQKGQGNEQFF. The chain carries TRBV29-1 and TRBJ2-1; 8 bases agree with TRBD1. V trimming: 0 bases; J trimming: 7 bases; junction bases outside the gene matches: 8. This CDR3 has 15 amino acids. CDR1 SQVTM and CDR2 ANQGSEA come from the germline V gene.

The rearrangement links TRBV27 to TRBJ1-2; 7 nucleotides match TRBD1. The CDR3 extends over 12 amino acids. V lost 5 bases and J lost 8; bases outside the gene matches: 5. CDR1 MNHEY and CDR2 SMNVEV come from the germline V gene (reference sequence). The CDR3 nucleotides read TGTGCCAGCAGTACCGGGACAGAAGGCTACACCTTC. It yields the protein CASSTGTEGYTF.